This T cell receptor beta chain stems from a study of blood T cell repertoires in COVID-19. Turning to the study itself: The United States, Italy and Spain supplied acute and convalescent COVID-19 samples. The analysed material was cDNA or gDNA that came from T cells, B-cell-depleted T cells, or PBMCs.

V lost 5 bases, J lost 10 bases, and 13 bases stayed unmatched. The germline gives CDR1 LNHDA, CDR2 SQIVND (reference sequence). This CDR3 is 15 amino acids long. How the authors handled the data: Estimation of nucleated cell counts relied on the amplification of reference gene primers. Sequenced by immunoSEQ multiplex PCR; TCRdb stores in-frame clones only, minus some. Clone size and the V and J calls come from that table; the DNA yielded D and trimming. The table lists 60,000 to 70,000 clones, roughly 82% of them singletons. This clonotype originated in a man in his sixties with acute or convalescent COVID-19. The sequencing sample was made of peripheral blood. The chain has TRBV19 and TRBJ2-1; 8 bases agree with TRBD1. The CDR3 protein is CASSGSGQVLSEQFF. The CDR3 DNA reads as TGTGCCAGTAGTGGTTCGGGACAGGTTTTATCGGAGCAGTTCTTC.